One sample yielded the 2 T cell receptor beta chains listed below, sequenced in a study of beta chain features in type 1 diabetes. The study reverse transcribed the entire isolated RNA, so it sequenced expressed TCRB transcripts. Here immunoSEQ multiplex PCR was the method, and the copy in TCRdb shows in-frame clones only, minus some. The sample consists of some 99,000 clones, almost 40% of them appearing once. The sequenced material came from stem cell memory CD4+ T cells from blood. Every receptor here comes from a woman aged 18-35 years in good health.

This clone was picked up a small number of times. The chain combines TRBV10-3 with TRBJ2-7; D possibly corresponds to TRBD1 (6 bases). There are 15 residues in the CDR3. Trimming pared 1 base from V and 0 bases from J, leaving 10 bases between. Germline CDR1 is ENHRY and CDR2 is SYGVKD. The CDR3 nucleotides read TGTGCCATCAGTGAGTTAGGACAGTACTCCTACGAGCAGTACTTC. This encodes CAISELGQYSYEQYF.

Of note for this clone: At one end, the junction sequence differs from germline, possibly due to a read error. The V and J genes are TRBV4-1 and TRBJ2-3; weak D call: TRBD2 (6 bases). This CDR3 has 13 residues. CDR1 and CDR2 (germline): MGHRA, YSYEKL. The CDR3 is CASSQDQRGTKDF. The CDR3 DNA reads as TGCGCCAGCAGCCAAGATCAACGGGGGACGAAGGATTTT.